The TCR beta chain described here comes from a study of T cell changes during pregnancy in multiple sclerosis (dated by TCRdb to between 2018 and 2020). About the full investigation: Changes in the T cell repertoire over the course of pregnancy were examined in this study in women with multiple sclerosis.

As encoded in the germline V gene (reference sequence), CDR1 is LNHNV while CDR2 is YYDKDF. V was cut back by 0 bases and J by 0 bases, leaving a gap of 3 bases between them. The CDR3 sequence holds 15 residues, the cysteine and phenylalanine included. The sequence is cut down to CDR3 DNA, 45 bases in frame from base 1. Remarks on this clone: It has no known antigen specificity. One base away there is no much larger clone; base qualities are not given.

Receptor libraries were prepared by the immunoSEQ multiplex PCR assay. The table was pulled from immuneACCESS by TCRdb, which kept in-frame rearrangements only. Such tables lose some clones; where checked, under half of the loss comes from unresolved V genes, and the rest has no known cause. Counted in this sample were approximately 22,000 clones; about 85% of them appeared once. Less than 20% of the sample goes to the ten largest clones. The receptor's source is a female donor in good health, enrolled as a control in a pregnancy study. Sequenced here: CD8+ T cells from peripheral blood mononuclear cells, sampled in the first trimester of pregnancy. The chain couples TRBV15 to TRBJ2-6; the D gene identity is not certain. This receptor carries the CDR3 CATSRDNSGANVLTF. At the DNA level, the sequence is TGTGCCACCAGCAGAGACAACTCTGGGGCCAACGTCCTGACTTTC.